The 11 T cell receptor beta chains below were found in one sample sequenced in a study of cytomegalovirus exposure and HLA in healthy donors. 60 Vbeta and 13 Jbeta primers were used in PCR. Libraries were prepared by immunoSEQ multiplex PCR; TCRdb keeps only in-frame clonotypes and omits some of them. Altogether about 140,000 clones are present, 70% to 80% being singletons, with the ten largest covering less than 3%. The material sequenced was PBMCs. Receptors were obtained from a woman between 18 and 29 years old in good health and CMV-seropositive.

The chain uses TRBV9 and TRBJ2-2; D not certain. The CDR3 extends over 15 amino acids. Germline V gene lookup returns CDR1 SGDLS and CDR2 YYNGEE. With 1 base removed from V and 2 bases from J, the gap between germline ends came to 9 bases. The DNA of the CDR3 is TGTGCCAGCAGCGTAAGCCAGGCTAACACCGGGGAGCTGTTTTTT. Translated, it gives CASSVSQANTGELFF. Drawing the rest from reference TRBV9 and TRBJ2-2, the complete variable domain is DSGVTQTPKHLITATGQRVTLRCSPRSGDLSVYWYQQSLDQGLQFLIQYYNGEERAKGNILERFSAQQFPDLHSELNLSSLELGDSALYFCASSVSQANTGELFFGEGSRLTVL.

The chain is built from TRBV27 and TRBJ1-3, with 8 bases lining up with TRBD1. From germline, CDR1 is MNHEY and CDR2 SMNVEV (reference sequence). J gave up 1 base and V 2 bases, and 7 bases lay outside the gene matches. CDR3 length: 17 residues. CDR3 sequence (DNA): TGTGCCAGCAGTTTAACCACAGGGGGAGCTTCTGGAAACACCATATATTTT. Its translation is CASSLTTGGASGNTIYF.

V gene TRBV4-1 combines with J gene TRBJ2-1, with TRBD1 matching 9 bases. The CDR3 runs to 15 residues. Germline trimming cut 1 base from V and 4 bases from J; bases unmatched to any gene: 2. Germline V gene sequence: CDR1 MGHRA, CDR2 YSYEKL. CDR3 sequence: CASSQVGQGYNEQFF. For the CDR3, the DNA is TGCGCCAGCAGCCAAGTCGGACAGGGGTACAATGAGCAGTTCTTC.

This chain connects TRBV5-4 to TRBJ1-4, with TRBD1 matching over 9 bases. Germline V lookup: CDR1 SGHNT, CDR2 YYREEE (reference sequence). The ends lost 3 bases at V and 10 bases at J; junction bases unmatched: 7. The CDR3 spans 14 residues. DNA of the CDR3: TGTGCCAGCAGCTCGGGACAGGGATTGGGAAAACTGTTTTTT. Its protein is CASSSGQGLGKLFF. Complete variable domain (other parts from reference TRBV5-4 and TRBJ1-4): ETGVTQSPTHLIKTRGQQVTLRCSSQSGHNTVSWYQQALGQGPQFIFQYYREEENGRGNFPPRFSGLQFPNYSSELNVNALELDDSALYLCASSSGQGLGKLFFGSGTQLSVL.

As concerns this clone: Other DNA sequences in this specimen translate into the identical CDR3. CDR3 sequence (DNA): TGCGCCAGCAGCCCTGGACTAGCGGGGGTCGACGAGCAGTACTTC. This translates into CASSPGLAGVDEQYF. The gene calls are TRBV5-1 and TRBJ2-7, with 13 bases fitting TRBD2. J was trimmed by 5 bases and V by 4 bases; bases with no gene match: 6. This CDR3 has 15 residues. Germline V CDR1 and CDR2: SGHRS, YFSETQ.

The CDR3 bases are TGTGCCAGCAGTTACTCCTCTAGCGGATTCACAGATACGCAGTATTTT. This translates into CASSYSSSGFTDTQYF. The rearrangement uses TRBV6-5 and TRBJ2-3, with 7 nucleotides matching TRBD2. Germline values: CDR1 MNHEY, CDR2 SVGAGI. The CDR3 sequence is 16 residues long. The V segment lost 0 bases and the J segment 2 bases; nucleotides outside the gene matches: 5.

The chain employs TRBV19 and TRBJ1-5; 8 bases line up with TRBD1. The CDR3 contains 16 residues. Trimming cost V 3 bases and J 1 base; bases outside gene matches: 5. Germline CDR1 is LNHDA and CDR2 is SQIVND (reference sequence). The CDR3 loop is CASSIPRGLSNQPQHF. The DNA of the CDR3 is TGTGCCAGTAGTATCCCCAGGGGGCTAAGCAATCAGCCCCAGCATTTT.

Concerning this clone itself: In the same sample, other DNA sequences code for this CDR3. The V and J genes are TRBV9 and TRBJ2-2; TRBD2 aligns across 7 bases. J lost 4 bases, V lost 2 bases, and 2 bases had no gene match. The CDR3 spans 14 residues. The germline gives CDR1 SGDLS, CDR2 YYNGEE. The CDR3 DNA reads TGTGCCAGCAGCGTCGGCGGGGGCACCGGGGAGCTGTTTTTT. Protein: CASSVGGGTGELFF.

This clone has a handful of counts. The chain carries TRBV12-5 and TRBJ2-2, with TRBD2 as a possible D gene (5 bases). Germline CDR1 and CDR2: LGHNT and FRNRAP. The V end lost 5 bases, the J end lost 3 bases, and 16 bases lay between the germline ends. The CDR3 is made up of 16 amino acids. The CDR3 is CASGAPGSAYTGELFF. The CDR3 region has the DNA TGTGCTAGTGGTGCCCCGGGGAGCGCGTACACCGGGGAGCTGTTTTTT. The complete variable domain, with remaining parts taken from reference TRBV12-5 and TRBJ2-2, reads DARVTQTPRHKVTEMGQEVTMRCQPILGHNTVFWYRQTMMQGLELLAYFRNRAPLDDSGMPKDRFSAEMPDATLATLKIQPSEPRDSAVYFCASGAPGSAYTGELFFGEGSRLTVL.

The chain uses TRBV19 and TRBJ2-2; a possible D gene is TRBD1 (6 bases). From germline, CDR1 is LNHDA and CDR2 SQIVND (reference sequence). Deletions cut 6 bases from V and 5 bases from J, with 13 bases between. CDR3 length: 14 amino acids. The CDR3 DNA reads as TGTGCCAGTAGCCCGGACAGTTTTACCGGGGAGCTGTTTTTT. Its translation: CASSPDSFTGELFF.

This clone was seen only a few times. J is TRBJ1-1 and V is TRBV6-1; 9 bases fit TRBD1. The CDR3 length is 15 residues. Germline CDR1 is MNHNS and CDR2 is SASEGT. V lost 1 base and J lost 6; bases outside the gene matches: 6. CDR3 loop: CASSEEDRGLSEAFF. CDR3 nucleotides: TGTGCCAGCAGTGAAGAGGACAGGGGTTTGTCTGAAGCTTTCTTT.